Here is one T cell receptor (beta chain) with its context. This sample was included in a study of blood T cells in healthy people across ages. Sample-barcoded 5' priming and a J-beta primer mix drove a second PCR of about 6 to 11 cycles. Using its own MiXCR run on the 5' RACE reads, TCRdb lists one record per CDR3 protein. Of roughly 930,000 distinct CDR3 sequences detected, about 48% appear once; the ten largest clones hold roughly 13%. The CDR3 totals 16 residues. Losses at the gene ends were 5 bases for V and 7 bases for J; bases not matched to a gene: 13. Germline lookup yields CDR1 MNHEY and CDR2 SMNVEV (reference sequence).

The chain recombines TRBV27 with TRBJ1-5; 8 bases line up with TRBD1. The receptor comes from a man aged 25 to 40 in good health. Sequencing was performed on blood. CDR3 nucleotides: TGTGCCAGCAGTCCCACCAGGACAGGGACTTCCCAGCCCCAGCATTTT. Translation: CASSPTRTGTSQPQHF.